Shown below are 4 T cell receptor beta chains from a single sample sequenced in a study of T cell changes during pregnancy in multiple sclerosis. The protocol was immunoSEQ multiplex PCR, while the TCRdb copy is restricted to in-frame clones and leaves out a portion. Altogether about 40,000 clones are present, about nine tenths being singletons, with the ten largest covering less than 0.75%. The sequencing used CD4+ T cells from peripheral blood mononuclear cells, collected before pregnancy. These receptors were obtained from a female donor with multiple sclerosis, enrolled in a pregnancy study.

The chain has TRBV14 and TRBJ2-7; 8 bases match TRBD2. The J segment lost 0 bases and the V segment lost 4 bases, leaving 5 bases of the junction unmatched. The CDR3 length is 15 residues. The germline gives CDR1 SGHDN, CDR2 FVKESK. The CDR3 nucleotides are TGTGCCAGCAGCCCAAGCGGGGGCCTCTCCTACGAGCAGTACTTC. Encoded protein: CASSPSGGLSYEQYF.

The chain uses TRBV18 and TRBJ2-2; D gene uncertain. V lost 4 bases and J lost 1, with 4 bases in between. The CDR3 runs 13 residues. The germline V gene has CDR1 KGHSH and CDR2 LQKENI. CDR3: CASSLRNTGELFF. Here the CDR3 DNA reads TGTGCCAGCTCACTCAGGAACACCGGGGAGCTGTTTTTT.

This chain joins TRBV7-2 and TRBJ1-5; D uncertain. V dropped 0 bases and J dropped 6 bases, with 6 bases sitting between them. The CDR3 is 13 residues long. Per the germline V gene, CDR1 is SGHTA and CDR2 is FQGNSA. CDR3 amino acids: CASSLAGFQPQHF. For the CDR3, the DNA is TGTGCCAGCAGCTTAGCCGGGTTTCAGCCCCAGCATTTT. Looking up the rest from reference TRBV7-2 and TRBJ1-5 gives the full variable domain: GAGVSQSPSNKVTEKGKDVELRCDPISGHTALYWYRQSLGQGLEFLIYFQGNSAPDKSGLPSDRFSAERTGGSVSTLTIQRTQQEDSAVYLCASSLAGFQPQHFGDGTRLSIL.

The chain recombines TRBV2 with TRBJ2-1; the match to TRBD1 covers 7 bases. The CDR3 runs 16 residues. V shed 4 bases, J shed 0 bases, and the junction held 6 bases outside the gene matches. Germline CDR1 and CDR2: SNHLY and FYNNEI. This CDR3 is CASSVGGGLSYNEQFF. Here the CDR3 DNA reads TGTGCCAGCAGTGTAGGGGGCGGACTCTCCTACAATGAGCAGTTCTTC.